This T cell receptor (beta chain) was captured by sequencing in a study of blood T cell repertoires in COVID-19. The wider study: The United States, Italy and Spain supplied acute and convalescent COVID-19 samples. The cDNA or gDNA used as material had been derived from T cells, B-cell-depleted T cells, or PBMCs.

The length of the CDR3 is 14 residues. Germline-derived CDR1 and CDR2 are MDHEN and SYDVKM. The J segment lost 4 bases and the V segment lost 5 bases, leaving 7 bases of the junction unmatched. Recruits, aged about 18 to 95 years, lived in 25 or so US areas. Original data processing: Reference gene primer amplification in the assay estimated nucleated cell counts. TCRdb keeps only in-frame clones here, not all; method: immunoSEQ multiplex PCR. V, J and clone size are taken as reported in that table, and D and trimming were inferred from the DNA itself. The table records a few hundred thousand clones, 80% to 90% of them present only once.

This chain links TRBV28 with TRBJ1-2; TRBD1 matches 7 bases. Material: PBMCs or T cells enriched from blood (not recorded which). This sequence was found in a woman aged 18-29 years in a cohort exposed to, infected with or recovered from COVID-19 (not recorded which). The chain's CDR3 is CASSVPGQLYGYTF. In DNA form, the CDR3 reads TGTGCCAGCAGTGTGCCGGGACAGCTCTATGGCTACACCTTC.